The clone carrying this T cell receptor beta chain appeared many times. Its antigen is not known. Diagnosing involved the use of clinical symptoms, serum thyroxine and TRAb, thyroid ultrasound and orbital computed tomography. There are 15 residues in the CDR3. Trimming at V came to 7 bases and at J to 3 bases, leaving 5 bases not matched to a gene. Germline CDR1 reads LNHNV; CDR2 reads YYDKDF (reference sequence). Template material for amplifying TCR beta CDR3 regions consisted of RNA transcripts. When the TCR CDR3 underwent first-round RT-PCR, the HTBI primer set was used. Using its own MiXCR run on the multiplex PCR reads, TCRdb lists one record per CDR3 protein. The repertoire includes about 360,000 distinct CDR3 sequences, roughly an eighth of them detected once, and around 9.2% sits in the top ten. These data are taken from a study of T cells in Graves' hyperthyroidism and ophthalmopathy. Overall study results and limits: Ophthalmopathy prediction by the model preceded onset by a median approximately six months.

This chain links TRBV15 with TRBJ2-2, with 10 positions matching TRBD1. The specimen sequenced was blood. This clonotype was sampled from a woman between 18 and 29 years old with Graves' hyperthyroidism. As DNA, the CDR3 is TGTGCCACCATAGGACAGGGGGTGTACACCGGGGAGCTGTTTTTT. It encodes CATIGQGVYTGELFF.